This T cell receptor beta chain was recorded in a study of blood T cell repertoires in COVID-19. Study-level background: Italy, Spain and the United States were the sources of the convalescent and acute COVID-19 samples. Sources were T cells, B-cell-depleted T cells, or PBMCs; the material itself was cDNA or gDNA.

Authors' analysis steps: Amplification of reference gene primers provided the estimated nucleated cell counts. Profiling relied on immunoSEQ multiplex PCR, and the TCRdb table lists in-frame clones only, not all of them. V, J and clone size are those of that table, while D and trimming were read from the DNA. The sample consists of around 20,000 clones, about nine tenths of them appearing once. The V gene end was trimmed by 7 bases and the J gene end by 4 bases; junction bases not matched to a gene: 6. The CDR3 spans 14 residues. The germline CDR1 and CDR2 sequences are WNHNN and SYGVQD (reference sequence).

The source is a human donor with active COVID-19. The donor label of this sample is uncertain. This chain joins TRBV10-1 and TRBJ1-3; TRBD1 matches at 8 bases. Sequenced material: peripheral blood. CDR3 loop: CASTKDRAGNTIYF. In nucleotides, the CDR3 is TGCGCCAGCACCAAGGACAGGGCCGGAAACACCATATATTTT.